This TCR beta chain was obtained from a study of blood T cell repertoires in COVID-19. Background on the study: Samples representing acute and convalescent COVID-19 were sourced from the United States, Italy and Spain.

V trimming: 6 bases; J trimming: 5 bases; junction bases outside the gene matches: 9. The CDR3 extends over 14 amino acids. The germline gives CDR1 MNHEY, CDR2 SMNVEV (reference sequence). This clone was seen only once. Clones were sequenced by immunoSEQ multiplex PCR, and TCRdb holds only the in-frame ones, with some missing. The table records 70,000 to 95,000 clones, 70% to 90% of them present only once. The J gene is TRBJ1-2, the V gene TRBV27, with 7 nucleotides matching TRBD1. Specimen: peripheral blood. The TCR comes from a middle-aged man with COVID-19, enrolled during active disease. The CDR3 protein is CASRYKQGLYGYTF. CDR3 nucleotides: TGTGCCAGCAGGTACAAACAGGGGTTGTATGGCTACACCTTC.